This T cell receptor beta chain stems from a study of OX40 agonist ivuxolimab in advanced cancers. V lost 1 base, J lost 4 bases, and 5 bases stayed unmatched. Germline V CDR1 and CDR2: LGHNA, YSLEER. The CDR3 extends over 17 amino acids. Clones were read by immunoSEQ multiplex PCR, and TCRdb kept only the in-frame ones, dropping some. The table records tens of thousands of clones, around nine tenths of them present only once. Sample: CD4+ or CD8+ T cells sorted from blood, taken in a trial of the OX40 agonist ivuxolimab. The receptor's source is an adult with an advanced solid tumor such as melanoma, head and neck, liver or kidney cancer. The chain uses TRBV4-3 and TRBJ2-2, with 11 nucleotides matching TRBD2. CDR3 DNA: TGCGCCAGCAGCCAAGGAGGGACTAGCGGACCCACCGGGGAGCTGTTTTTT. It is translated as CASSQGGTSGPTGELFF.